This T cell receptor (beta chain) was retrieved from a study of blood T cells in healthy people across ages. This clonotype was found a few times. The CDR3 consists of 13 residues. Germline CDR1 is MNHNY and CDR2 is SVGAGI (reference sequence). Trimming shortened V by 0 bases and J by 3 bases, and 6 bases separated the two germline ends. A J-beta primer mix and a sample-barcoded 5' primer were used in a second PCR of roughly 6 to 11 cycles. TCRdb passed the 5' RACE reads through MiXCR, listing each CDR3 protein once. Among over 950,000 distinct CDR3 sequences, more than 30% were seen once, and the ten largest hold approximately 14%.

Sequenced: blood. This receptor was taken from a man between 18 and 29 years old in good health. V and J are TRBV6-6 and TRBJ2-7, with unresolved D. CDR3 DNA: TGTGCCAGCAGTTACTCCCCGCACTACGAGCAGTACTTC. Its translation is CASSYSPHYEQYF.